Listed below are T cell receptor beta chains from one sample, sequenced in a study of patients and donors after allogeneic stem cell transplantation. TCRdb independently ran MiXCR on the RT-PCR reads; one entry per CDR3 protein. The repertoire holds approximately 430,000 distinct CDR3 sequences, with 16% as singletons. Sample: blood, either unsorted or a sorted T cell fraction (not recorded which). These receptors were taken from a human donor who was either an allogeneic HSCT recipient or a stem cell or donor lymphocyte infusion donor (not recorded which). It is not recorded whose cells these are; they may come from a transplant donor. The CDR3 runs from the conserved cysteine through the conserved F or W. The order of the fields is J gene, V gene, D gene, clone size, CDR3 protein, CDR3 DNA. D genes are given only for firm matches. For some rows the clone size is stated as once, few or many, or as a class when expanded; others skip it.

>TRBJ1-5|TRBV3-1|NA|NA
CASSQGGVINQPQHF
TGTGCCAGCAGCCAAGGGGGGGTGATCAATCAGCCCCAGCATTTT
>TRBJ2-3|TRBV20-1|TRBD2|NA
CSASGGDASTDTQYF
TGCAGTGCTTCGGGAGGGGACGCTAGCACAGATACGCAGTATTTT
>TRBJ1-1|TRBV28|NA|NA
CASSENRVTEAFF
TGTGCCAGCAGTGAAAACAGGGTAACTGAAGCTTTCTTT
>TRBJ1-2|TRBV6-4|NA|few
CASSGDGYGYTF
TGTGCCAGCAGTGGGGACGGCTATGGCTACACCTTC
>TRBJ1-1|TRBV15|NA|few
CATSHGGGPEAFF
TGTGCCACCAGCCACGGCGGGGGCCCTGAAGCTTTCTTT
>TRBJ2-4|TRBV6-5|NA|NA
CASSSKGTTKNIQYF
TGTGCCAGCAGTTCCAAGGGAACAACCAAAAACATTCAGTACTTC
>TRBJ2-5|TRBV7-3|NA|NA
CARSSRVQETQYF
TGTGCCAGAAGCTCCAGGGTTCAAGAGACCCAGTACTTC
>TRBJ2-4|TRBV7-2|NA|few
CASSPDRILAKNIQYF
TGTGCCAGCAGCCCAGACAGGATCCTAGCCAAAAACATTCAGTACTTC
>TRBJ1-2|TRBV12-3/TRBV12-4|NA|few
CASSFSQGGYTF
TGTGCCAGCAGTTTTTCGCAGGGCGGCTACACCTTC
>TRBJ1-3|TRBV4-1|NA|few
CASSRPQDSGNTIYF
TGCGCCAGCAGCCGGCCACAGGACTCTGGAAACACCATATATTTT
>TRBJ1-2|TRBV4-3|NA|few
CASSQDVPGDNYGYTF
TGCGCCAGCAGCCAAGATGTGCCAGGGGACAACTATGGCTACACCTTC
>TRBJ2-7|TRBV29-1|TRBD2|few
CSVLLRREDHEQYF
TGCAGCGTTCTCTTACGGCGGGAGGATCACGAGCAGTACTTC
>TRBJ2-3|TRBV4-3|NA|once
CASSQRGGGLDTQYF
TGCGCCAGCAGCCAACGTGGGGGGGGGCTGGATACGCAGTATTTT
>TRBJ2-3|TRBV25-1|TRBD2|few
CASSERGAGVKADTQYF
TGTGCCAGCAGTGAGCGGGGAGCGGGAGTAAAAGCAGATACGCAGTATTTT
>TRBJ2-7|TRBV5-6|NA|once
CASSLRWGGPYEQYF
TGTGCCAGCAGCTTGAGGTGGGGAGGACCCTACGAGCAGTACTTC
>TRBJ2-3|TRBV5-6|TRBD2|NA
CASSPGLAGDTQYF
TGTGCCAGCAGCCCCGGACTAGCGGGAGACACGCAGTATTTT
>TRBJ1-6|TRBV20-1|TRBD1|NA
CSARLRQGRNSPLHF
TGCAGTGCTAGATTAAGACAGGGAAGGAATTCACCCCTCCACTTT
>TRBJ2-7|TRBV4-3|NA|NA
CASSQVGLGNYEQYF
TGCGCCAGCAGCCAAGTTGGTCTAGGGAACTACGAGCAGTACTTC
>TRBJ2-1|TRBV29-1|NA|NA
CSGGRDYNEQFF
TGCAGCGGGGGGCGGGACTACAATGAGCAGTTCTTC
>TRBJ1-6|TRBV5-6|NA|NA
CASSAGHNNSPLHF
TGTGCCAGCAGCGCTGGACACAATAATTCACCCCTCCACTTT
>TRBJ2-5|TRBV7-7|NA|few
CASSYRQSPRETQYF
TGTGCTAGCAGCTATCGACAAAGCCCTAGGGAGACCCAGTACTTC
>TRBJ1-2|TRBV6-5|TRBD1|NA
CASSYSPRGRFYGYTF
TGTGCCAGCAGTTACTCTCCCAGGGGGCGATTCTACGGCTACACCTTC
>TRBJ1-3|TRBV4-1|TRBD1|few
CASSHIVTGSGNTIYF
TGCGCCAGCAGCCACATCGTGACAGGGTCTGGAAACACCATATATTTT
>TRBJ1-6|TRBV7-3|NA|NA
CASSLSGQSNSPLHF
TGTGCCAGCAGCTTAAGTGGTCAGTCGAATTCACCCCTCCACTTT
>TRBJ1-2|TRBV12-2|NA|NA
CASRLAHPGVIGGYTF
TGTGCAAGTCGCTTAGCGCATCCAGGCGTGATCGGAGGCTACACCTTC
>TRBJ1-3|TRBV2|NA|few
CASSGQRGNTIYF
TGTGCCAGCAGTGGTCAAAGGGGCAACACCATATATTTT
>TRBJ1-1|TRBV6-1|NA|NA
CASSPTVSMNTEAFF
TGTGCCAGCAGTCCTACAGTATCCATGAACACTGAAGCTTTCTTT
>TRBJ2-7|TRBV6-1|NA|NA
CASSEGATYEQYF
TGTGCCAGCAGTGAGGGGGCCACCTACGAGCAGTACTTC
>TRBJ2-1|TRBV9|NA|few
CASGRGLRISYNEQFF
TGTGCCAGCGGCAGGGGACTACGTATCTCCTACAATGAGCAGTTCTTC
>TRBJ2-2|TRBV27|NA|many
CASSPGTNTGELFF
TGTGCCAGCAGTCCGGGGACAAACACCGGGGAGCTGTTTTTT
>TRBJ1-2|TRBV6-1|NA|NA
CASSPGSPGYGSYTF
TGTGCCAGCAGTCCAGGGTCCCCCGGGTATGGCAGCTACACCTTC
>TRBJ1-5|TRBV4-2|NA|few
CASSLEGGVGQPQHF
TGTGCCAGCAGCCTCGAGGGAGGGGTAGGCCAGCCCCAGCATTTT
>TRBJ2-3|TRBV19|NA|NA
CASSIQTVSGGDTQYF
TGTGCCAGTAGTATCCAGACAGTCTCAGGTGGAGATACGCAGTATTTT
>TRBJ2-5|TRBV7-3|NA|few
CASSLNPGRVETQYF
TGTGCCAGCAGCTTAAATCCAGGGAGAGTGGAGACCCAGTACTTC
>TRBJ2-3|TRBV11-3|NA|NA
CASSLVWEDTQYF
TGTGCCAGCAGCTTAGTTTGGGAAGATACGCAGTATTTT
>TRBJ2-2|TRBV14|NA|few
CASSQDFPSSGELFF
TGTGCCAGCAGCCAAGATTTTCCTAGCTCCGGGGAGCTGTTTTTT
>TRBJ1-1|TRBV6-1|NA|few
CASRRGITEAFF
TGTGCCAGCAGGCGGGGGATCACTGAAGCTTTCTTT
>TRBJ1-5|TRBV4-2|NA|few
CASSQDEVNQPQHF
TGTGCCAGCAGCCAAGACGAGGTCAATCAGCCCCAGCATTTT
>TRBJ1-5|TRBV6-2/TRBV6-3|NA|few
CASSYYGEVNQPQHF
TGTGCCAGCAGTTACTATGGGGAGGTAAATCAGCCCCAGCATTTT
>TRBJ2-5|TRBV12-3/TRBV12-4|NA|many
CASSSDGARGETQYF
TGTGCCAGCAGTTCCGACGGGGCGAGAGGGGAGACCCAGTACTTC
>TRBJ2-5|TRBV20-1|NA|many
CSARDWRGGVQETQYF
TGCAGTGCTAGAGATTGGAGGGGGGGAGTACAAGAGACCCAGTACTTC
>TRBJ1-2|TRBV29-1|TRBD1|many
CSVVGQGANGYGYTF
TGCAGCGTTGTGGGACAGGGGGCGAACGGCTATGGCTACACCTTC
>TRBJ1-4|TRBV12-3/TRBV12-4|TRBD1|NA
CASSSSGGAGEKLFF
TGTGCCAGCAGTTCCTCAGGGGGCGCGGGTGAAAAACTGTTTTTT
>TRBJ2-6|TRBV4-3|NA|few
CASSESRSGANVLTF
TGCGCCAGCAGCGAAAGCCGCTCTGGGGCCAACGTCCTGACTTTC
>TRBJ2-1|TRBV7-3|TRBD2|few
CASSPRTSGRASRYNEQFF
TGTGCCAGCAGCCCCCGGACTAGCGGGAGGGCCTCAAGGTACAATGAGCAGTTCTTC
>TRBJ2-7|TRBV4-3|NA|many
CASSHGAGTSFYEQYF
TGCGCCAGCAGCCATGGGGCGGGTACTTCCTTCTACGAGCAGTACTTC
>TRBJ2-1|TRBV7-6|NA|NA
CASSPHTVSMYNEQFF
TGTGCCAGCAGCCCACACACAGTTTCCATGTACAATGAGCAGTTCTTC